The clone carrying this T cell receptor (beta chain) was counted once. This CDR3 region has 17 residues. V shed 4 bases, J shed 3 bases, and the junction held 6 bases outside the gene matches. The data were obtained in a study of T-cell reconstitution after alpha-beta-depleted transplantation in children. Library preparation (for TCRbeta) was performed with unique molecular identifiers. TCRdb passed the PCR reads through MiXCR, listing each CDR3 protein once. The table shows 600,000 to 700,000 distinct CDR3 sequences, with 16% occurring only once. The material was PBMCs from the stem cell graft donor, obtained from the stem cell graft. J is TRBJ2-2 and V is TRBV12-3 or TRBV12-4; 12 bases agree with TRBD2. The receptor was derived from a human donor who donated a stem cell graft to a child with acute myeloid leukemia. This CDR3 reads CASSSSLAGGHTGELFF. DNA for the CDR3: TGTGCCAGCAGTTCGAGCCTAGCGGGGGGGCACACCGGGGAGCTGTTTTTT.